Listed below are T cell receptor beta chains from one sample, sequenced in a study of pediatric ulcerative colitis. This table comes from immunoSEQ multiplex PCR, and its TCRdb copy is limited to in-frame clones, with some not included. The sample lists fewer than 12,000 clones, around 82% occurring once. The sequenced sample consisted of gut tissue. All receptors derive from a girl aged 5-17 years who was a control in a study of pediatric ulcerative colitis. Both conserved end residues are part of each CDR3. D genes are given only for firm matches. The listing skips clone size in some rows; elsewhere it reads once, few, many or a size class.

V	size	D	J	DNA	CDR3
TRBV6-1	-	TRBD1	TRBJ1-1	TGTGCCAGCAGTGGCACAGGGGGCAGGAAAATGAACACTGAAGCTTTCTTT	CASSGTGGRKMNTEAFF
TRBV14	-	-	TRBJ1-4	TGTGCCAGCAGCCAAGAGGGGCAGGGAAAACTGTTTTTT	CASSQEGQGKLFF
TRBV7-2	-	-	TRBJ1-5	TGTGCCAGCAGCTTAAATAGCAATCAGCCCCAGCATTTT	CASSLNSNQPQHF
TRBV10-3	-	-	TRBJ1-2	TGTGCCACATCTATGGACGGCCTGCATGGCTACACCTTC	CATSMDGLHGYTF
TRBV10-1	-	-	TRBJ2-3	TGCGCCAGCGGGGTAGGGTCGGATACGCAGTATTTT	CASGVGSDTQYF
TRBV28	once	-	TRBJ1-3	TGTGCCAGCAGTTTAGGGGAGCGTGGAAACACCATATATTTT	CASSLGERGNTIYF
TRBV7-9	-	-	TRBJ1-5	TGTGCCAGCAGCTTATCGGGCAATCAGCCCCAGCATTTT	CASSLSGNQPQHF
TRBV5-1	-	-	TRBJ1-1	TGCGCCAGCAGCTCTGACAGTATGAACACTGAAGCTTTCTTT	CASSSDSMNTEAFF
TRBV29-1	-	-	TRBJ2-1	TGCAGCGTTGAACTCCTCGTTGGGTCTTATGAGCAGTTCTTC	CSVELLVGSYEQFF
TRBV29-1	-	TRBD1	TRBJ1-2	TGCAGCGTTAGGGGACAGGGGATCGGGAGCTATGGCTACACCTTC	CSVRGQGIGSYGYTF
TRBV2	few	TRBD1	TRBJ1-5	TGTGCCAGCAGCCTTAGACAGGGCAAGCAGCCCCAGCATTTT	CASSLRQGKQPQHF
TRBV6-5	once	-	TRBJ1-4	TGTGCCAGTCTAGGGCTAGAAGGACTGTTTTTT	CASLGLEGLFF
TRBV6-1	once	TRBD1	TRBJ1-5	TGTGCCAGCGTAGGACAGGACAATCAGCCCCAGCATTTT	CASVGQDNQPQHF
TRBV5-1	-	-	TRBJ2-1	TGCGCCAGCAGCCTGCGTCCACACGGGGGAAGCTCCTACAATGAGCAGTTCTTC	CASSLRPHGGSSYNEQFF
TRBV21-1	-	-	TRBJ2-7	TGTGCCAGCAGCAAGATCCACTACGAGCAGTACTTC	CASSKIHYEQYF